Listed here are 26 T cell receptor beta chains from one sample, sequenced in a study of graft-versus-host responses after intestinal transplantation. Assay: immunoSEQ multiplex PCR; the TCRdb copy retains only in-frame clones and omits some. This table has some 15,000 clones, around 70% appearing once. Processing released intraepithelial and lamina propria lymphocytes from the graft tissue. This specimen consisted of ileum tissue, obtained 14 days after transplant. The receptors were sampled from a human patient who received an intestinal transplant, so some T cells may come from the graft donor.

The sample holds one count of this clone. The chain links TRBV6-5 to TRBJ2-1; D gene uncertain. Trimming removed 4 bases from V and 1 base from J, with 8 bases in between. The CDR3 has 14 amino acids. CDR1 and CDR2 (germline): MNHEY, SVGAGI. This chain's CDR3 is CASSSAGSYNEQFF. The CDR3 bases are TGTGCCAGCAGTTCCGCCGGGTCCTACAATGAGCAGTTCTTC.

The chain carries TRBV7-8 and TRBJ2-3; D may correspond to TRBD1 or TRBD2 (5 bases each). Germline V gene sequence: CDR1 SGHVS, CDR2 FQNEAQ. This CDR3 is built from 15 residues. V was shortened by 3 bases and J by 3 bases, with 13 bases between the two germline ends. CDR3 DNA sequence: TGTGCCAGCAGCTTGGGGGACCCGGGGACAGATACGCAGTATTTT. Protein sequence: CASSLGDPGTDTQYF.

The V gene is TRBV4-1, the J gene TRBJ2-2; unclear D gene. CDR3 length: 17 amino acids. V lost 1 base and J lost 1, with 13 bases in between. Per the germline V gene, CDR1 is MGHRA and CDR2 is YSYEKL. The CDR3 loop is CASSQVGFVENTGELFF. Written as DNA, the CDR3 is TGCGCCAGCAGCCAAGTGGGATTCGTCGAGAACACCGGGGAGCTGTTTTTT.

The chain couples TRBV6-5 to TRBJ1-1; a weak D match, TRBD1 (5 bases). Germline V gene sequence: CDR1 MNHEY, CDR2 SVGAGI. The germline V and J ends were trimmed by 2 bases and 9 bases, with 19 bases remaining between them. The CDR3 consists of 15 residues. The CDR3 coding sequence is TGTGCCAGCAGTTACATGGGGAGGGGAGTCTTTCAAGCTTTCTTT. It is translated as CASSYMGRGVFQAFF.

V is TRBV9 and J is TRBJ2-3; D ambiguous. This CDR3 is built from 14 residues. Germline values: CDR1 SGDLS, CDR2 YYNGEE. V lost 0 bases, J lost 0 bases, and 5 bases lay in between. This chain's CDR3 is CASSVDYSTDTQYF. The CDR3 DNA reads TGTGCCAGCAGCGTAGACTATAGCACAGATACGCAGTATTTT.

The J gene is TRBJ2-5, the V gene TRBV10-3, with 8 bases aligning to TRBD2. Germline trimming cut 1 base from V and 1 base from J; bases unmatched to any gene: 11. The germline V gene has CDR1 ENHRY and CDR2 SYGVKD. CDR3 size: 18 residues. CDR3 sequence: CAISEFGSGAPLQETQYF. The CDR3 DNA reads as TGTGCCATCAGTGAGTTCGGTAGCGGGGCCCCCCTCCAAGAGACCCAGTACTTC.

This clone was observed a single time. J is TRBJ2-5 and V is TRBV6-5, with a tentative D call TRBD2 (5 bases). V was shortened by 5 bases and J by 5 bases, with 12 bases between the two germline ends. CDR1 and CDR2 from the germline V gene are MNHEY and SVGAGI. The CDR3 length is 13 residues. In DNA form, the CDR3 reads TGTGCCAGCAGTGAGGGAGTCGGGGAGACCCAGTACTTC. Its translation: CASSEGVGETQYF.

In DNA, the CDR3 is TGTGCCAGCAGCTTAGTTTATCAGGACAGGGGCCTAAAATCCTACAATGAGCAGTTCTTC. As protein: CASSLVYQDRGLKSYNEQFF. V usage is TRBV7-6 and J usage is TRBJ2-1, with 9 bases fitting TRBD1. The CDR3 runs 20 residues. V was clipped by 1 base and J by 1 base; unmatched bases: 14. Germline values: CDR1 SGHVS, CDR2 FNYEAQ.

The CDR3 sequence is CASSPRRTSVTQYF. The CDR3 DNA is TGTGCCAGCAGTCCTCGCCGGACTAGCGTTACGCAGTATTTT. This chain connects TRBV28 to TRBJ2-3, with TRBD2 identical over 9 bases. The CDR3 covers 14 residues. Unmatched junction bases numbered 8, after V lost 5 bases and J lost 8 bases. Germline CDR1 reads MDHEN; CDR2 reads SYDVKM.

The CDR3 is CASSVEGGRLNTEAFF. Written as DNA, the CDR3 is TGTGCCAGCAGCGTAGAAGGGGGACGGCTGAACACTGAAGCTTTCTTT. The J gene is TRBJ1-1, the V gene TRBV9; D is possibly TRBD1 (6 bases). CDR3 length: 16 residues. The germline CDR1 and CDR2 sequences are SGDLS and YYNGEE. Trimming removed 0 bases from V and 0 bases from J, with 12 bases in between.

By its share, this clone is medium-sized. Here the CDR3 reads CASSSDWGRMYSPLHF. CDR3 nucleotide sequence: TGTGCCAGCAGCTCGGACTGGGGCAGGATGTATTCACCCCTCCACTTT. The chain recombines TRBV5-5 with TRBJ1-6, with a possible D match to TRBD1 (5 bases). The germline V and J ends were trimmed by 3 bases and 8 bases, with 18 bases remaining between them. CDR1 and CDR2 from the germline V gene are SGHKS and YYEKEE (reference sequence). The CDR3 is 16 residues long.

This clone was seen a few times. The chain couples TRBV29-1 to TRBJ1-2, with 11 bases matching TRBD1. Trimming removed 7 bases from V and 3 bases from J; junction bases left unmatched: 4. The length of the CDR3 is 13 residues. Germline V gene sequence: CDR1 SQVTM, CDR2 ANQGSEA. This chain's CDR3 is CSEQGQGDYGYTF. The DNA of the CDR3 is TGCAGCGAGCAGGGACAGGGGGACTATGGCTACACCTTC. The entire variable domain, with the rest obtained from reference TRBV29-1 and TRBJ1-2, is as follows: SAVISQKPSRDICQRGTSLTIQCQVDSQVTMMFWYRQQPGQSLTLIATANQGSEATYESGFVIDKFPISRPNLTFSTLTVSNMSPEDSSIYLCSEQGQGDYGYTFGSGTRLTVV.

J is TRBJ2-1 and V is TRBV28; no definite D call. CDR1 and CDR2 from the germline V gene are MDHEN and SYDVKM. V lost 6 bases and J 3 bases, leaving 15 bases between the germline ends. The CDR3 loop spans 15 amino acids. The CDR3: CASRSTDSLYNEQFF. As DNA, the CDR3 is TGTGCCAGCAGGTCTACGGATTCCCTCTACAATGAGCAGTTCTTC. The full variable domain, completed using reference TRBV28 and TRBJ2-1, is DVKVTQSSRYLVKRTGEKVFLECVQDMDHENMFWYRQDPGLGLRLIYFSYDVKMKEKGDIPEGYSVSREKKERFSLILESASTNQTSMYLCASRSTDSLYNEQFFGPGTRLTVL.

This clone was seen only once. CDR3 coding DNA: TGTGCCAGCAGTCCCGGGGACCCCTACGAGCAGTACTTC. Protein sequence: CASSPGDPYEQYF. The chain couples TRBV6-4 to TRBJ2-7; TRBD1 or TRBD2 may be the D gene (5 bases each). Germline loops: CDR1 MRHNA, CDR2 SNTAGT. CDR3 length equals 13 residues. Trimming removed 5 bases at V and 2 bases at J, with 10 bases between.

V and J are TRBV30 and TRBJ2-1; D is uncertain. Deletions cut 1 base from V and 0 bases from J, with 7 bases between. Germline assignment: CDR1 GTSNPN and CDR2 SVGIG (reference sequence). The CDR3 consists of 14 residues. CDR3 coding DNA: TGTGCCTGGAGTGACTCAAGCTCCTACAATGAGCAGTTCTTC. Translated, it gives CAWSDSSSYNEQFF.

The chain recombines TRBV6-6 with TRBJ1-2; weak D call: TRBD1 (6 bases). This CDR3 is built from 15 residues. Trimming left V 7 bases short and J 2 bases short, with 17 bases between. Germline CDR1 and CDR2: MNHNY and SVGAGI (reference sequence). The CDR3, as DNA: TGTGCCAGCACTCAGCCCCCGACAGGCAACTATGGCTACACCTTC. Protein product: CASTQPPTGNYGYTF.

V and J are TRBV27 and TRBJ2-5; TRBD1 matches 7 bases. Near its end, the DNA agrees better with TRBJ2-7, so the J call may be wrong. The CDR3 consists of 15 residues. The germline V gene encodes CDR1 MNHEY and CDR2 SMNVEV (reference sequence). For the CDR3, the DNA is TGTGCCAGCAGTTCCGAGGGACAGACTGGAGACGAGCAGTACTTC. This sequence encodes CASSSEGQTGDEQYF.

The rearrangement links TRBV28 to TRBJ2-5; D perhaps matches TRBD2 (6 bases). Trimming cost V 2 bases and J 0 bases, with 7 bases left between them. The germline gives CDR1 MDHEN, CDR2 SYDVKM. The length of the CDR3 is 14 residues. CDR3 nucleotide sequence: TGTGCCAGCAGTTTAGCGGGATACCAAGAGACCCAGTACTTC. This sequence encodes CASSLAGYQETQYF.

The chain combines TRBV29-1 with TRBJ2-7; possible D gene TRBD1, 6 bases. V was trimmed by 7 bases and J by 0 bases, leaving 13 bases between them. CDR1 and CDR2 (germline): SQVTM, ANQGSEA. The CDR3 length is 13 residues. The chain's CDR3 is CSAMTGISYEQYF. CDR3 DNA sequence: TGCAGCGCGATGACAGGAATCTCCTACGAGCAGTACTTC.

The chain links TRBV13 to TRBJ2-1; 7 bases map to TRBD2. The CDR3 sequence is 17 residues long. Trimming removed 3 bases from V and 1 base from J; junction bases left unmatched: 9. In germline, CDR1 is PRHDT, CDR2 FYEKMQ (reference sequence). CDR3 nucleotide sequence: TGTGCCAGCAGCTTCTTGGTGGGAGGGCCGTCCTACAATGAGCAGTTCTTC. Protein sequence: CASSFLVGGPSYNEQFF.

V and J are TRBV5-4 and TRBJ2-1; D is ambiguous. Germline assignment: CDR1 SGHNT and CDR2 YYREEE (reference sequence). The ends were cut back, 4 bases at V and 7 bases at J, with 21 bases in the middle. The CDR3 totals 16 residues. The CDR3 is CASSARRPGVRNEQFF. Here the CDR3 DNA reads TGTGCCAGCAGCGCTCGCCGGCCCGGAGTAAGGAATGAGCAGTTCTTC.

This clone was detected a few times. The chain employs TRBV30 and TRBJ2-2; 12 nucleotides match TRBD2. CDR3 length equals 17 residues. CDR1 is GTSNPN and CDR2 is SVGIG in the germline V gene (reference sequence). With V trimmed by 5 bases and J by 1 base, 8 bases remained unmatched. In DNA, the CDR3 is TGTGCCTGGGGTGAAAGACTAGCGGGAGAGAACACCGGGGAGCTGTTTTTT. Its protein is CAWGERLAGENTGELFF.

The CDR3 DNA reads as TGTGCCAGTAGTGCCTACCCGGGCTACGAGCAGTACTTC. Its protein product is CASSAYPGYEQYF. The chain has TRBV19 and TRBJ2-7; no definite D call. CDR3 length: 13 residues. The germline V gene has CDR1 LNHDA and CDR2 SQIVND (reference sequence). Trimming left V 5 bases short and J 3 bases short, with 11 bases between.

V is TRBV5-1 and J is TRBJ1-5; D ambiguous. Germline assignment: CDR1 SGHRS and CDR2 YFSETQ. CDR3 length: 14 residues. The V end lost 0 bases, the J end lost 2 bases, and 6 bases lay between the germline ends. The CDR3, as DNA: TGCGCCAGCAGCTTGGGGACTGGCAATCAGCCCCAGCATTTT. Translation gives CASSLGTGNQPQHF.

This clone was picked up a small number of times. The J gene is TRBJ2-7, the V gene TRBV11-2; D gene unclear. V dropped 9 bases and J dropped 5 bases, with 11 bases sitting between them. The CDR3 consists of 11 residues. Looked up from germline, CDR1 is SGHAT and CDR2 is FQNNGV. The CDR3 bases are TGTGCCAGTAGGTTGAACCACGAGCAGTACTTC. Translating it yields CASRLNHEQYF.

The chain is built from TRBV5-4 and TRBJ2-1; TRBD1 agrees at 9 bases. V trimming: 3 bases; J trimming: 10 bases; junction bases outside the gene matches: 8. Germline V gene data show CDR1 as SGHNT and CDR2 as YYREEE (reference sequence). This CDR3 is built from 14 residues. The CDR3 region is CASSWDRDLGEQFF. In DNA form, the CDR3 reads TGTGCCAGCAGCTGGGACAGGGATCTCGGGGAGCAGTTCTTC.